The T cell receptor (beta chain) described here comes from a study of cytomegalovirus exposure and HLA in healthy donors. The V gene end was trimmed by 5 bases and the J gene end by 5 bases; junction bases not matched to a gene: 4. This CDR3 has 15 amino acids. Germline loops: CDR1 MDHEN, CDR2 SYDVKM. Amplification used 60 Vbeta primers and 13 Jbeta primers. TCRdb's copy holds only in-frame clones and misses some; the assay was immunoSEQ multiplex PCR. The sample lists about 69,000 clones, approximately 80% occurring once. The clonotype originates from a man aged 18 to 30 in good health and CMV-seronegative. The rearrangement links TRBV28 to TRBJ2-6; 9 nucleotides match TRBD1. The source material was PBMCs. The CDR3 DNA is TGTGCCAGCAGTGACAGGGGGTGGAGGGCCAACGTCCTGACTTTC. Its protein product is CASSDRGWRANVLTF. Combining the CDR3 with reference TRBV28 and TRBJ2-6 gives the whole variable domain DVKVTQSSRYLVKRTGEKVFLECVQDMDHENMFWYRQDPGLGLRLIYFSYDVKMKEKGDIPEGYSVSREKKERFSLILESASTNQTSMYLCASSDRGWRANVLTFGAGSRLTVL.